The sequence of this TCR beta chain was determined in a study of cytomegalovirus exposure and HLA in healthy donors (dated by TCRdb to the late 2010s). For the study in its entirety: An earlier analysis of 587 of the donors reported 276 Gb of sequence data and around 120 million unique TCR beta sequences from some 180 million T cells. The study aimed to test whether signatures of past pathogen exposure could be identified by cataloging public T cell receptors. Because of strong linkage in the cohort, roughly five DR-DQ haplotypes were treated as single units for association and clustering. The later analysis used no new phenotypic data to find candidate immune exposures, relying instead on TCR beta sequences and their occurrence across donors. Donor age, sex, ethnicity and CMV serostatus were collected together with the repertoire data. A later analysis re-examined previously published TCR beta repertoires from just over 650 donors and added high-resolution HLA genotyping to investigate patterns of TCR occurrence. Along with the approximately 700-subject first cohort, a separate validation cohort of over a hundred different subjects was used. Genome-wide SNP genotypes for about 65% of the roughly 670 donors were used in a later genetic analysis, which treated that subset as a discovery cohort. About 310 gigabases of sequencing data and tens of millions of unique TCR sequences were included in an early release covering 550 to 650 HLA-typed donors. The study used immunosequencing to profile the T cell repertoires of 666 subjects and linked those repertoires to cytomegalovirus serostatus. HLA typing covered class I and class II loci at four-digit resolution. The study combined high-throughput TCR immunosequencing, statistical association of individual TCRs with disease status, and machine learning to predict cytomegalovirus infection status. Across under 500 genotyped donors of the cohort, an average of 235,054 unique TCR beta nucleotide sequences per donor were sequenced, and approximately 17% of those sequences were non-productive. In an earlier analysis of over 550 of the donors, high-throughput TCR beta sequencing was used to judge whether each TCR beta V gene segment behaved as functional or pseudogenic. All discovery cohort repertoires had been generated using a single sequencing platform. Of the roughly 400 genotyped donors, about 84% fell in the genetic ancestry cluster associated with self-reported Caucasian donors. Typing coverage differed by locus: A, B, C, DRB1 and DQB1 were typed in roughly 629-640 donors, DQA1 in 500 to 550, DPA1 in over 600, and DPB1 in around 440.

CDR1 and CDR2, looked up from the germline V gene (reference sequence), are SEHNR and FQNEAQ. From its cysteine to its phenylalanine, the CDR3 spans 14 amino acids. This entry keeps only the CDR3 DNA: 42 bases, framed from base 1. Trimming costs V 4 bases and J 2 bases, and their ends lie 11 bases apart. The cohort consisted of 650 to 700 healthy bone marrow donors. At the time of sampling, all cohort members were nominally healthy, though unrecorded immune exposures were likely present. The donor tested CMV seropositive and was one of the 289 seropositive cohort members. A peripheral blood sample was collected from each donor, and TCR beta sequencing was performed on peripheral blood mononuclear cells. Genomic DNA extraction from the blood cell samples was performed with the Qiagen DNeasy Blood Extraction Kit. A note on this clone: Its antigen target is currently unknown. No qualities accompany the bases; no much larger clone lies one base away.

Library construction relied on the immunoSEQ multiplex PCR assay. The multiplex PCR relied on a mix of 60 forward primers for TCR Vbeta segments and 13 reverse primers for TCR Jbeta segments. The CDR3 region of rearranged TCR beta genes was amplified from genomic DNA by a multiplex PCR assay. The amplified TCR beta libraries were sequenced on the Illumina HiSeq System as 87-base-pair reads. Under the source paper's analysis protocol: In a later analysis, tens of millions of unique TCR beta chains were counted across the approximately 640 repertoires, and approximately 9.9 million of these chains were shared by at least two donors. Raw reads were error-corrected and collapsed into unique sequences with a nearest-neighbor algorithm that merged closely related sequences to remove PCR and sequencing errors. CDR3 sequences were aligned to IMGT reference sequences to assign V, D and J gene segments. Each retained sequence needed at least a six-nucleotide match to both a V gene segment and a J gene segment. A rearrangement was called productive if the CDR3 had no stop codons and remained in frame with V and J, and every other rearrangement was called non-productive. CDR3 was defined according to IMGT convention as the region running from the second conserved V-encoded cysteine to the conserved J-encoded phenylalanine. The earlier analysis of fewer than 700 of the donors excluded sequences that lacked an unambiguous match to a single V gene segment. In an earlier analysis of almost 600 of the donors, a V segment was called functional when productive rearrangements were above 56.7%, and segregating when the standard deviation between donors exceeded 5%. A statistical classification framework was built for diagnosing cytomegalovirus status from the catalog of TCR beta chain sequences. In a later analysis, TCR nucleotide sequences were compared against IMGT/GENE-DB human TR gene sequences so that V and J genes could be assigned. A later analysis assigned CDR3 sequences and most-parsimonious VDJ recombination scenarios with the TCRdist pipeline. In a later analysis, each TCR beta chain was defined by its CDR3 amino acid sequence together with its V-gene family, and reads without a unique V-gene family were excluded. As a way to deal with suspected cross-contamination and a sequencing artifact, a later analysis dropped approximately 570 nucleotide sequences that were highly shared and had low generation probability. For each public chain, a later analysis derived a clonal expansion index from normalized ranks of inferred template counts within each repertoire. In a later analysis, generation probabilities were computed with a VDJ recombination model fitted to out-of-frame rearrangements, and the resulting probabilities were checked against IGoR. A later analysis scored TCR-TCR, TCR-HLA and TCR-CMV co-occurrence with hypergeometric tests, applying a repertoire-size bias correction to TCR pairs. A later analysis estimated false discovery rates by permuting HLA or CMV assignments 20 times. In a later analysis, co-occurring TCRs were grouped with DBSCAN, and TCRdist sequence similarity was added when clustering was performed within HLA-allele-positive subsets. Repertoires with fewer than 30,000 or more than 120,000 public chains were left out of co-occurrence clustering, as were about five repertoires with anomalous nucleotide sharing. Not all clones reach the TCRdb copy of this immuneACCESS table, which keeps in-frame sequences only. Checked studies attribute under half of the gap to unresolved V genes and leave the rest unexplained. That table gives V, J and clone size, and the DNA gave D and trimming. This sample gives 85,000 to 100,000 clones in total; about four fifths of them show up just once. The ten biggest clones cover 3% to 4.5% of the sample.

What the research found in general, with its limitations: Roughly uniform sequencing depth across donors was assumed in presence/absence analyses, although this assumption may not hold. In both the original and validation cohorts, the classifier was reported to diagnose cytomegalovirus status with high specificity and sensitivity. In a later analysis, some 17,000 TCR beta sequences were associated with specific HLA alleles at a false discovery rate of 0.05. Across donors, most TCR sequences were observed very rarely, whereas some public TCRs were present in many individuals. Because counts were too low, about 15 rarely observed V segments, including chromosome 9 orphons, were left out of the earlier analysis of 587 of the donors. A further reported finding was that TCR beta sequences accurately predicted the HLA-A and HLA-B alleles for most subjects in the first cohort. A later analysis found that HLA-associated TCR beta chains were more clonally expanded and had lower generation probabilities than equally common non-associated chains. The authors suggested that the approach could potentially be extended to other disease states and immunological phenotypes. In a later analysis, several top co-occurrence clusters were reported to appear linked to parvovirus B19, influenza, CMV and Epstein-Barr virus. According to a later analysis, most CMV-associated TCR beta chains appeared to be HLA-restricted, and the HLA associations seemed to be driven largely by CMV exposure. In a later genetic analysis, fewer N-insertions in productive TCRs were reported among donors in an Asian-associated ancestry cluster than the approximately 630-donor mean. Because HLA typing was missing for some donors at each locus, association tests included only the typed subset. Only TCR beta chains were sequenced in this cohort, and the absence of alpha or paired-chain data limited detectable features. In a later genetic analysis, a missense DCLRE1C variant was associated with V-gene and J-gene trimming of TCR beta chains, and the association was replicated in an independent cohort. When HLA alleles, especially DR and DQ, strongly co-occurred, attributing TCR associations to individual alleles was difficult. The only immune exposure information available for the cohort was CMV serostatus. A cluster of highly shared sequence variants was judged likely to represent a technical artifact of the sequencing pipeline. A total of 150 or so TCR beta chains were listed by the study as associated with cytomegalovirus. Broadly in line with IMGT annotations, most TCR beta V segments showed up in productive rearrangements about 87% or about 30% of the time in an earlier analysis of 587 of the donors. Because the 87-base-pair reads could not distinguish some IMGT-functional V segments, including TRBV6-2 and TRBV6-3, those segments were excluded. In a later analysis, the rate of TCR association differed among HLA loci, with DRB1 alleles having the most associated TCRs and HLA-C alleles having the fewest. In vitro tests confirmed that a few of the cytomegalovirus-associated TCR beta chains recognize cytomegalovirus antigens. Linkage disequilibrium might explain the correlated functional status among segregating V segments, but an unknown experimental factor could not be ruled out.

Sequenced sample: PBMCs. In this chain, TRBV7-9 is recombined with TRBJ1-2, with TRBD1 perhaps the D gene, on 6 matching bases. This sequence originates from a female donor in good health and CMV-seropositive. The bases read TGTGCCAGCAGCTACAGAGGGACAAACTATGGCTACACCTTC. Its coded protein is CASSYRGTNYGYTF.